The 14 T cell receptor beta chains presented below share a single source sample, sequenced in a study of T cells after yellow fever vaccination. One entry per CDR3 protein, called by TCRdb with MiXCR from the 5' RACE reads. The table includes some 160,000 distinct CDR3 sequences, around 9.3% detected once. The specimen was CD8+ T cells sorted from PBMCs, collected 45 days after the yellow fever booster vaccination. These receptors came from a man between 18 and 29 years old who received the YFV17D yellow fever vaccine.

The V gene is TRBV20-1, the J gene TRBJ2-5; D ambiguous. The CDR3 totals 15 residues. Germline assignment: CDR1 DFQATT and CDR2 SNEGSKA (reference sequence). Trimming shortened V by 0 bases and J by 4 bases, and 15 bases separated the two germline ends. The DNA of the CDR3 is TGCAGTGCTAGAGATGTCAGCCACTGGGGAGAGACCCAGTACTTC. Amino acids: CSARDVSHWGETQYF.

The chain joins TRBV6-1 to TRBJ1-1; D unresolved. This CDR3 contains 15 residues. Germline V lookup: CDR1 MNHNS, CDR2 SASEGT. Trimming removed 5 bases at V and 0 bases at J, with 13 bases between. The DNA of the CDR3 is TGTGCCAGCAGTAAGGTTTATTACATGAACACTGAAGCTTTCTTT. Amino acid sequence: CASSKVYYMNTEAFF.

V and J are TRBV6-5 and TRBJ2-7, with D perhaps being TRBD1 or TRBD2 (5 bases each). Trimming took 5 bases from V and 2 from J, leaving 10 bases between them. This CDR3 region has 13 residues. Looked up from germline, CDR1 is MNHEY and CDR2 is SVGAGI. CDR3 sequence: CASSGDQTYEQYF. The CDR3 DNA reads as TGTGCCAGCAGTGGGGACCAGACCTACGAGCAGTACTTC.

This clonotype was recorded a few times. The chain carries TRBV13 and TRBJ1-2, with 8 bases identical to TRBD1. The CDR3 totals 14 residues. Losses at the gene ends were 8 bases for V and 3 bases for J; bases not matched to a gene: 8. The germline CDR1 and CDR2 sequences are PRHDT and FYEKMQ (reference sequence). CDR3 loop: CASGFQGAYYGYTF. The CDR3 DNA reads as TGTGCCAGCGGATTTCAGGGGGCCTACTATGGCTACACCTTC. The full variable domain, completed using reference TRBV13 and TRBJ1-2, is AAGVIQSPRHLIKEKRETATLKCYPIPRHDTVYWYQQGPGQDPQFLISFYEKMQSDKGSIPDRFSAQQFSDYHSELNMSSLELGDSALYFCASGFQGAYYGYTFGSGTRLTVV.

This clonotype showed up just a few times. The CDR3 region is CASSYSGRSNQPQHF. CDR3 nucleotide sequence: TGTGCCAGCAGTTACTCGGGTCGGAGCAATCAGCCCCAGCATTTT. The chain has TRBV6-5 and TRBJ1-5; D gene uncertain. Germline loops: CDR1 MNHEY, CDR2 SVGAGI. V dropped 0 bases and J dropped 1 base, with 7 bases sitting between them. The CDR3 runs 15 residues.

The table lists this clonotype with many counts. In nucleotides, the CDR3 is TGCAGCGTTGGCAGTGGTGGTGAAGCTTTCTTT. Its translation: CSVGSGGEAFF. This chain links TRBV29-1 with TRBJ1-1, with unresolved D. The germline gives CDR1 SQVTM, CDR2 ANQGSEA. The CDR3 is 11 amino acids. V was shortened by 4 bases and J by 7 bases, with 10 bases between the two germline ends.

The chain has TRBV19 and TRBJ2-3; weak D call: TRBD2 (7 bases). Germline lookup yields CDR1 LNHDA and CDR2 SQIVND (reference sequence). The CDR3 runs 14 residues. Trimming pared 4 bases from V and 4 bases from J, leaving 12 bases between. The CDR3 sequence: CASSNRGAADTQYF. CDR3 nucleotides: TGTGCCAGTAGTAACCGGGGGGCAGCAGATACGCAGTATTTT.

This chain uses TRBV20-1 with TRBJ2-7, with TRBD2 matching 10 bases. The V segment lost 3 bases and the J segment 2 bases; nucleotides outside the gene matches: 13. Germline V gene sequence: CDR1 DFQATT, CDR2 SNEGSKA (reference sequence). This CDR3 has 17 residues. The CDR3 nucleotides are TGCAGTGCTAGGCTTCTTACCGGGACTAGCGAGGCCTACGAGCAGTACGTC. The encoded protein is CSARLLTGTSEAYEQYV.

This rearrangement joins TRBV24-1 to TRBJ1-1; no reliable D call. Germline CDR1 and CDR2: KGHDR and SFDVKD. This CDR3 contains 12 residues. V dropped 0 bases and J dropped 10 bases, with 8 bases sitting between them. The CDR3 here is CATSDLFGRAFF. As DNA, the CDR3 is TGTGCCACCAGTGATTTGTTCGGACGAGCTTTCTTT.

This clonotype showed up many times. This chain connects TRBV3-1 to TRBJ1-6, with 11 bases lining up with TRBD1. In germline, CDR1 is LGHDT, CDR2 YNNKEL (reference sequence). V shed 2 bases and J 9 bases; nucleotides not matched to a gene: 3. The CDR3 length is 15 residues. The CDR3 sequence: CASSQIGQGASPLHF. The CDR3 DNA follows: TGTGCCAGCAGCCAAATCGGACAGGGGGCTTCACCCCTCCACTTT. Full variable domain (missing parts from reference TRBV3-1 and TRBJ1-6): DTAVSQTPKYLVTQMGNDKSIKCEQNLGHDTMYWYKQDSKKFLKIMFSYNNKELIINETVPNRFSPKSPDKAHLNLHINSLELGDSAVYFCASSQIGQGASPLHFGNGTRLTVT.

Only a few counts were recorded for this clonotype. The CDR3 region has the DNA TGTGCCAGCAGTCTTGGGGATACCCCGAGCAATCAGCCCCAGCATTTT. Its protein product is CASSLGDTPSNQPQHF. The rearrangement uses TRBV7-3 and TRBJ1-5, with D hard to call. The CDR3 has 16 residues. The germline V gene has CDR1 SGHTA and CDR2 FQGTGA. V dropped 6 bases and J dropped 1 base, with 16 bases sitting between them.

This clonotype occurred a few times. The chain links TRBV29-1 to TRBJ2-1; 7 nucleotides agree with TRBD1. Trimming at V came to 7 bases and at J to 2 bases, leaving 11 bases not matched to a gene. Germline V CDR1 and CDR2: SQVTM, ANQGSEA. The CDR3 extends over 15 amino acids. Here the CDR3 reads CSATGTELPYNEQFF. CDR3 bases: TGCAGCGCTACAGGGACAGAACTACCCTACAATGAGCAGTTCTTC.

CDR3: CASSTDPSTTNEKLFF. The DNA for the CDR3 is TGTGCCAGCAGCACGGACCCCTCGACAACTAATGAAAAACTGTTTTTT. The V call is TRBV5-6, the J call TRBJ1-4; D gene uncertain. The CDR3 consists of 16 residues. Trimming left V 4 bases short and J 0 bases short, with 13 bases between. Germline V gives CDR1 SGHDT, CDR2 YYEEEE.

The chain links TRBV9 to TRBJ1-5, with 7 nucleotides matching TRBD1. The V segment lost 4 bases and the J segment 3 bases; nucleotides outside the gene matches: 7. The CDR3 is 15 amino acids. Germline V gene sequence: CDR1 SGDLS, CDR2 YYNGEE. This CDR3 reads CASSLQGSANQPQHF. The CDR3 coding sequence is TGTGCCAGCAGCTTACAGGGGTCCGCCAATCAGCCCCAGCATTTT.